This T cell receptor (beta chain) was observed in a study of blood T cell repertoires in COVID-19. This table comes from immunoSEQ multiplex PCR, and its TCRdb copy is limited to in-frame clones, with some not included. This sample has roughly 260,000 clones, with around nine tenths found just once. This receptor was identified in a man between 40 and 49 years old who had recovered from COVID-19. The sequenced material came from peripheral blood.

CDR3 bases: TGTGCCAGCAGTTTCGGGGGGGGCCGATTCCACGAGCAGTACTTC. Its translation is CASSFGGGRFHEQYF. The chain uses TRBV27 and TRBJ2-7; 8 nucleotides line up with TRBD2. The CDR3 loop spans 15 amino acids. Germline V lookup: CDR1 MNHEY, CDR2 SMNVEV (reference sequence). Trimming removed 3 bases from V and 5 bases from J; junction bases left unmatched: 9.